The 8 T cell receptor beta chains presented below share a single source sample, sequenced in a study of sequential checkpoint blockade in melanoma. Profiling relied on immunoSEQ multiplex PCR, and the TCRdb table lists in-frame clones only, not all of them. Altogether tens of thousands of clones are present, roughly 76% being singletons, with the ten largest covering approximately 30%. The treatment is: randomized to nivolumab then ipilimumab (arm A) or the reverse (arm B). The input for sequencing was CD8+ T cells sorted from blood (inferred from file names), taken from a patient given nivolumab and ipilimumab in sequence. All receptors come from a human donor with melanoma.

This chain uses TRBV4-1 with TRBJ2-7, with TRBD1 matching over 7 bases. The V and J ends lost 3 bases and 4 bases, in that order; junction bases with no gene match: 12. The CDR3 is made up of 16 amino acids. Germline values: CDR1 MGHRA, CDR2 YSYEKL. This chain's CDR3 is CASSHQGVVSPYEQYF. CDR3 sequence (DNA): TGCGCCAGCAGCCATCAGGGGGTCGTCTCCCCGTACGAGCAGTACTTC.

The DNA of the CDR3 is TGTGCCAGCAGCGAGCAGGGGTACGAGCAGTACTTC. It encodes CASSEQGYEQYF. The chain joins TRBV5-6 to TRBJ2-5; TRBD1 might be the D (6 bases). The DNA end lines up better with TRBJ2-7; the J call may be wrong. Germline lookup yields CDR1 SGHDT and CDR2 YYEEEE. This CDR3 has 12 residues.

By proportion, this clone is medium-sized. This chain uses TRBV19 with TRBJ2-3; 11 positions match TRBD2. V shed 3 bases, J shed 4 bases, and the junction held 6 bases outside the gene matches. The germline gives CDR1 LNHDA, CDR2 SQIVND (reference sequence). There are 16 residues in the CDR3. In DNA, the CDR3 is TGTGCCAGTAGTATGGCTAGCGGGGGGTTAGCAGATACGCAGTATTTT. Translated, it gives CASSMASGGLADTQYF.

This rearrangement joins TRBV6-5 to TRBJ2-5; 12 bases line up with TRBD1. The trim removed 2 bases at V and 5 bases at J, leaving 6 bases unmatched. CDR1 and CDR2 from the germline V gene are MNHEY and SVGAGI. The CDR3 runs 16 residues. The CDR3 loop is CASSYRDRGRGETQYF. In DNA form, the CDR3 reads TGTGCCAGCAGTTACAGGGACAGGGGGCGCGGGGAGACCCAGTACTTC.

This clone was detected only once. This chain uses TRBV5-6 with TRBJ2-2, with 14 nucleotides matching TRBD2. The CDR3 length is 15 residues. V was pared by 4 bases and J by 6 bases, with 2 bases of the junction left unmatched. CDR1 is SGHDT, CDR2 YYEEEE, per germline. The CDR3: CASSLGLAGAGELFF. CDR3 nucleotides: TGTGCCAGCAGCCTGGGACTAGCGGGAGCCGGGGAGCTGTTTTTT.

The chain carries TRBV7-8 and TRBJ2-7; 10 bases align to TRBD1. Germline CDR1 reads SGHVS; CDR2 reads FQNEAQ. CDR3 length: 15 residues. With 4 bases clipped from V and 3 bases from J, the junction kept 6 bases outside the gene matches. CDR3 nucleotide sequence: TGTGCCAGCAGCTCCTCCGGGACAGGGGTCTACGAGCAGTACTTC. Translation: CASSSSGTGVYEQYF.

This chain links TRBV7-6 with TRBJ2-3; D is possibly TRBD2 (5 bases). Per the germline V gene, CDR1 is SGHVS and CDR2 is FNYEAQ. The CDR3 contains 15 residues. V was trimmed by 4 bases and J by 5 bases, leaving 16 bases between them. This chain's CDR3 is CASSSPFGGEDTQYF. The CDR3 region has the DNA TGTGCCAGCAGCTCACCTTTCGGAGGAGAAGATACGCAGTATTTT.

V gene TRBV27 combines with J gene TRBJ1-5; 7 bases align to TRBD1. The CDR3 sequence is 16 residues long. Germline V gene sequence: CDR1 MNHEY, CDR2 SMNVEV (reference sequence). Unmatched junction bases numbered 9, after V lost 6 bases and J lost 1 base. The CDR3 loop is CASSPSTGESNQPQHF. CDR3 sequence (DNA): TGTGCCAGCAGCCCTAGTACAGGGGAGAGCAATCAGCCCCAGCATTTT.